The 14 T cell receptor beta chains given below trace back to one sample, sequenced in a study of control samples from healthy donors and cancer patients. Measured with immunoSEQ multiplex PCR; TCRdb has only the in-frame clones, and not every one. The sample includes some 190,000 clones. The sequenced sample was blood. These receptors originate from a woman in her twenties or thirties in good health.

V usage is TRBV19 and J usage is TRBJ1-1, with 9 nucleotides matching TRBD1. V shed 3 bases, J shed 1 base, and the junction held 6 bases outside the gene matches. CDR3 length: 16 residues. The germline CDR1 and CDR2 sequences are LNHDA and SQIVND (reference sequence). CDR3 residues: CASSILPGQGNTEAFF. CDR3 bases: TGTGCCAGTAGTATTCTACCGGGACAGGGGAACACTGAAGCTTTCTTT.

This chain uses TRBV30 with TRBJ2-3, with D hard to call. The V gene lost 0 bases and the J gene lost 4 bases, with 8 bases spanning the gap. The CDR3 extends over 13 amino acids. CDR1 and CDR2 (germline): GTSNPN, SVGIG (reference sequence). The CDR3 reads CAWSVVIADTQYF. As DNA, the CDR3 is TGTGCCTGGAGTGTGGTCATCGCAGATACGCAGTATTTT. Full variable domain (missing parts from reference TRBV30 and TRBJ2-3): SQTIHQWPATLVQPVGSPLSLECTVEGTSNPNLYWYRQAAGRGLQLLFYSVGIGQISSEVPQNLSASRPQDRQFILSSKKLLLSDSGFYLCAWSVVIADTQYFGPGTRLTVL.

The gene calls are TRBV18 and TRBJ2-7, with 9 bases matching TRBD1. Germline V gene data show CDR1 as KGHSH and CDR2 as LQKENI. This CDR3 has 16 residues. Germline trimming cut 6 bases from V and 3 bases from J; bases unmatched to any gene: 12. The CDR3 nucleotides are TGTGCCAGCTCCGTCCTCTCCGGGACAGGGATCTACGAGCAGTACTTC. Protein product: CASSVLSGTGIYEQYF.

The rearrangement uses TRBV9 and TRBJ2-5; TRBD2 matches 7 bases. This CDR3 has 16 amino acids. CDR1 is SGDLS and CDR2 is YYNGEE in the germline V gene. Germline trimming cut 1 base from V and 2 bases from J; bases unmatched to any gene: 8. CDR3 sequence: CASSVWPHSGQETQYF. The CDR3 bases are TGTGCCAGCAGCGTATGGCCCCATAGCGGGCAAGAGACCCAGTACTTC.

The rearrangement links TRBV30 to TRBJ1-2; D ambiguous. Trimming removed 2 bases from V and 3 bases from J, with 10 bases in between. The CDR3 length is 13 residues. Germline V CDR1 and CDR2: GTSNPN, SVGIG (reference sequence). In DNA form, the CDR3 reads TGTGCCTGGAGTCTAGGGCGGGACTATGGCTACACCTTC. Its translation is CAWSLGRDYGYTF. The whole variable domain, remainder taken from reference TRBV30 and TRBJ1-2, is SQTIHQWPATLVQPVGSPLSLECTVEGTSNPNLYWYRQAAGRGLQLLFYSVGIGQISSEVPQNLSASRPQDRQFILSSKKLLLSDSGFYLCAWSLGRDYGYTFGSGTRLTVV.

The V and J genes are TRBV6-5 and TRBJ2-3, with D unclear. Trimming removed 7 bases at V and 2 bases at J, with 7 bases between. This CDR3 is 12 amino acids long. Germline CDR1 is MNHEY and CDR2 is SVGAGI. The CDR3 spells CASKGFTDTQYF. CDR3 in DNA: TGTGCCAGCAAAGGTTTCACAGATACGCAGTATTTT.

This chain uses TRBV5-4 with TRBJ2-5; D gene unclear. CDR1 is SGHNT and CDR2 is YYREEE in the germline V gene (reference sequence). The V end lost 5 bases, the J end lost 5 bases, and 13 bases lay between the germline ends. CDR3 size: 13 residues. CDR3 DNA: TGTGCCAGCAGTGAGGATGAGGCCGAGACCCAGTACTTC. It translates to CASSEDEAETQYF.

This chain uses TRBV7-8 with TRBJ1-6, with D tentatively TRBD1 (5 bases). The CDR3 contains 15 residues. Per germline, CDR1 SGHVS and CDR2 FQNEAQ. Deletions cut 5 bases from V and 6 bases from J, with 14 bases between. CDR3 coding DNA: TGTGCCAGCAGCCCAAGACAGCAAACTAATTCACCCCTCCACTTT. This encodes CASSPRQQTNSPLHF.

The rearrangement links TRBV24-1 to TRBJ2-1; a possible D gene is TRBD2 (7 bases). Deletions cut 4 bases from V and 10 bases from J, with 19 bases between. This CDR3 contains 15 residues. Germline V lookup: CDR1 KGHDR, CDR2 SFDVKD. The CDR3 DNA reads as TGTGCCACCAGTGACCATGAATCGGGGGGCCGGGAGCAGTTCTTC. This translates into CATSDHESGGREQFF.

The chain couples TRBV28 to TRBJ1-5; D not resolved. V shed 5 bases and J shed 1 base, with 6 bases lying between them. The CDR3 has 13 residues. The germline CDR1 and CDR2 sequences are MDHEN and SYDVKM. The CDR3: CASSLVSNQPQHF. In DNA, the CDR3 is TGTGCCAGCAGTCTAGTGAGCAATCAGCCCCAGCATTTT. The whole variable domain, filled in from reference TRBV28 and TRBJ1-5, reads DVKVTQSSRYLVKRTGEKVFLECVQDMDHENMFWYRQDPGLGLRLIYFSYDVKMKEKGDIPEGYSVSREKKERFSLILESASTNQTSMYLCASSLVSNQPQHFGDGTRLSIL.

The chain links TRBV7-9 to TRBJ1-2, with 7 bases matching TRBD1. CDR3 length: 13 amino acids. Germline loops: CDR1 SEHNR, CDR2 FQNEAQ (reference sequence). The J segment lost 0 bases and the V segment lost 9 bases, leaving 4 bases of the junction unmatched. In nucleotides, the CDR3 is TGTGCCAGTTACAGGGGTCCTAACTATGGCTACACCTTC. Translating it yields CASYRGPNYGYTF.

The chain carries TRBV6-5 and TRBJ1-2, with D perhaps TRBD1 (5 bases). This CDR3 contains 13 residues. CDR1 and CDR2 from the germline V gene are MNHEY and SVGAGI. Deletions cut 5 bases from V and 5 bases from J, with 12 bases between. The CDR3 protein is CASSIRDRYGYTF. Written as DNA, the CDR3 is TGTGCCAGCAGTATCCGGGACCGTTATGGCTACACCTTC.

The chain recombines TRBV4-3 with TRBJ1-6; D not certain. The V gene's germline CDR1 is LGHNA and CDR2 YSLEER. The germline V and J ends were trimmed by 2 bases and 4 bases, with 15 bases remaining between them. The length of the CDR3 is 17 residues. The CDR3 DNA follows: TGCGCCAGCAGCCAAATTTATGAGGCAAAATATAATTCACCCCTCCACTTT. This translates into CASSQIYEAKYNSPLHF.

The chain combines TRBV23-1 with TRBJ1-3, with a tentative D call TRBD1 (5 bases). TRBV23-1 is filed as an ORF, its function uncertain. The CDR3 extends over 20 amino acids. Trimming pared 0 bases from V and 0 bases from J, leaving 21 bases between. The CDR3 region is CASSQSTRAPFPSSGNTIYF. Written as DNA, the CDR3 is TGCGCCAGCAGTCAATCAACCAGGGCCCCCTTTCCAAGCTCTGGAAACACCATATATTTT.